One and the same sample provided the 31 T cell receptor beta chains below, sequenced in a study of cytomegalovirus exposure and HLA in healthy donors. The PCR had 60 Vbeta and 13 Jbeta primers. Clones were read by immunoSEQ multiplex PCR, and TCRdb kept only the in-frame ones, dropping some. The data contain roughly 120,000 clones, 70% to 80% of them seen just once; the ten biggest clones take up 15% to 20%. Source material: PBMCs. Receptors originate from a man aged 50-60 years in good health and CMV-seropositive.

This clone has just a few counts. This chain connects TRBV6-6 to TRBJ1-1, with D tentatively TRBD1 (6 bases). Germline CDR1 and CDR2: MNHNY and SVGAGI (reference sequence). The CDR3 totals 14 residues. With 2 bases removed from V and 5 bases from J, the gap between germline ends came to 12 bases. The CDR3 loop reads CASSYDRSGTEAFF. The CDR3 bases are TGTGCCAGCAGTTACGACAGGTCGGGGACTGAAGCTTTCTTT.

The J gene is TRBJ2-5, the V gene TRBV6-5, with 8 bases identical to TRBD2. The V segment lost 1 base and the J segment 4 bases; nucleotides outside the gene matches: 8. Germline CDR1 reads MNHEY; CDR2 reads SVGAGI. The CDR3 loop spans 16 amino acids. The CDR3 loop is CASSYYAGGGRETQYF. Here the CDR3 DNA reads TGTGCCAGCAGTTACTATGCGGGAGGCGGGCGAGAGACCCAGTACTTC.

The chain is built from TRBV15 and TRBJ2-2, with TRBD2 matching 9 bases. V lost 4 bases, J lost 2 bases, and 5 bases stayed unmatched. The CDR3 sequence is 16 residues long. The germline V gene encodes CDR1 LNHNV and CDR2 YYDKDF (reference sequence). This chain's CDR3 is CATSKSGGTNTGELFF. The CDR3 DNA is TGTGCCACCAGCAAGAGCGGGGGGACCAACACCGGGGAGCTGTTTTTT.

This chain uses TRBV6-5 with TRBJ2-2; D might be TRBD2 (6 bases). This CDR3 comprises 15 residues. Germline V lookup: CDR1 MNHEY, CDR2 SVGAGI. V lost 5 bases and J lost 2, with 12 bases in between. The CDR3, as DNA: TGTGCCAGCAGTCGCCGGGACTTTAACACCGGGGAGCTGTTTTTT. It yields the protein CASSRRDFNTGELFF.

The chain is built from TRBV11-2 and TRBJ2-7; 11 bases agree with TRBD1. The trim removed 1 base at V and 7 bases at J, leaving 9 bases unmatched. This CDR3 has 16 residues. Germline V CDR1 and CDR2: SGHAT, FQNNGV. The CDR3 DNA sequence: TGTGCCAGCAGCTTAGGGGGGACAGGGGGTACGTGGGAGCAGTACTTC. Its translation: CASSLGGTGGTWEQYF.

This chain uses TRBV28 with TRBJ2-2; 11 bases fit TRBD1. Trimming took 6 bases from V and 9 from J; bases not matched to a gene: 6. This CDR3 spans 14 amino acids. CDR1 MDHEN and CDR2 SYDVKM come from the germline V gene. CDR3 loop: CASRKDRGRRELFF. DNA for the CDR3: TGTGCCAGCAGAAAGGACAGGGGGCGAAGGGAGCTGTTTTTT.

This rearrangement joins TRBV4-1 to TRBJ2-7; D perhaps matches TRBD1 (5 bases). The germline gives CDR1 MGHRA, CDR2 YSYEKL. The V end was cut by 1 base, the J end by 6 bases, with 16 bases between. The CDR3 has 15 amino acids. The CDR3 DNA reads TGCGCCAGCAGCCAAGTCCTTACAGGATTAGGCGAGCAGTACTTC. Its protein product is CASSQVLTGLGEQYF.

The CDR3 region has the DNA TGTGCCAGCAGTGATATTAGCGGGGGCTTCAATGAGCAGTTCTTC. Residues: CASSDISGGFNEQFF. V and J are TRBV2 and TRBJ2-1, with TRBD2 matching over 9 bases. The trim removed 3 bases at V and 6 bases at J, leaving 6 bases unmatched. CDR3 length equals 15 residues. Germline values: CDR1 SNHLY, CDR2 FYNNEI.

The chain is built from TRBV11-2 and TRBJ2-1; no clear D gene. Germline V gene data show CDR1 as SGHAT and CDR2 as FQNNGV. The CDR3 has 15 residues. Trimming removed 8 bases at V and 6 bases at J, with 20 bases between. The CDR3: CASRQNSALGNEQFF. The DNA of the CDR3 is TGTGCCAGCCGCCAGAACTCGGCTCTAGGCAATGAGCAGTTCTTC. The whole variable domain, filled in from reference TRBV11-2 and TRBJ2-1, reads EAGVAQSPRYKIIEKRQSVAFWCNPISGHATLYWYQQILGQGPKLLIQFQNNGVVDDSQLPKDRFSAERLKGVDSTLKIQPAKLEDSAVYLCASRQNSALGNEQFFGPGTRLTVL.

Here the CDR3 reads CASSLRFQGNSPLHF. The CDR3 DNA is TGTGCCAGCAGCTTACGGTTTCAGGGGAATTCACCCCTCCACTTT. The genes are TRBV7-2 and TRBJ1-6; perhaps TRBD1 as D (6 bases). Germline V gene sequence: CDR1 SGHTA, CDR2 FQGNSA. V was clipped by 2 bases and J by 7 bases, with 12 bases between them. The CDR3 is made up of 15 amino acids.

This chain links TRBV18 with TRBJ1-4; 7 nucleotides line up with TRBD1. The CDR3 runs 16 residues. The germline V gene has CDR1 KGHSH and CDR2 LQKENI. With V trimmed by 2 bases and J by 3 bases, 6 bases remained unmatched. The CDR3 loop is CASSPIGGAANEKLFF. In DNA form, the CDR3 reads TGTGCCAGCTCACCAATAGGGGGCGCGGCTAATGAAAAACTGTTTTTT.

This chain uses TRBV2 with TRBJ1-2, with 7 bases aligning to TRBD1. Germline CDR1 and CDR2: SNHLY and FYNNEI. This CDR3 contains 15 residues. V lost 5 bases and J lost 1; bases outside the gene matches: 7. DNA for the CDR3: TGTGCCAGCAGTCTTACGGGACAGCTTAACTATGGCTACACCTTC. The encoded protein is CASSLTGQLNYGYTF.

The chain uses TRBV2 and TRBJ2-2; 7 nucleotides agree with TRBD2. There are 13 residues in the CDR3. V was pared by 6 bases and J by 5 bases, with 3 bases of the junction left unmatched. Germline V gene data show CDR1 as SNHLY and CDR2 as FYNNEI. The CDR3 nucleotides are TGTGCCAGCAGGGGGGGGAGGACCGGGGAGCTGTTTTTT. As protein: CASRGGRTGELFF.

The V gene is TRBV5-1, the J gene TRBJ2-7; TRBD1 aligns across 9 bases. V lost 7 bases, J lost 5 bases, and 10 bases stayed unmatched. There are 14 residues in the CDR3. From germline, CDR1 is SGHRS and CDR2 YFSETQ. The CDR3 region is CASFETGGGNEQYF. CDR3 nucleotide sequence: TGCGCCAGCTTTGAGACAGGGGGAGGGAACGAGCAGTACTTC.

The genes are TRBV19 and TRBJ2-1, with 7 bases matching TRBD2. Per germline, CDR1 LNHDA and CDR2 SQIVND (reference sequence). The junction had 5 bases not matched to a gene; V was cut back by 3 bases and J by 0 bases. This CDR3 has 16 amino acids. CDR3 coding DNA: TGTGCCAGTAGTATCCGGAGCGGGAACTCCTACAATGAGCAGTTCTTC. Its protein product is CASSIRSGNSYNEQFF.

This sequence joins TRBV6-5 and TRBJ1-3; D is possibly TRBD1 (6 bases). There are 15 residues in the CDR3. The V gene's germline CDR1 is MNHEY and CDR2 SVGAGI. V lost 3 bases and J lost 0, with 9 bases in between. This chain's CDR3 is CASSYRQASGNTIYF. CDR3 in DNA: TGTGCCAGCAGTTATCGACAGGCCTCTGGAAACACCATATATTTT.

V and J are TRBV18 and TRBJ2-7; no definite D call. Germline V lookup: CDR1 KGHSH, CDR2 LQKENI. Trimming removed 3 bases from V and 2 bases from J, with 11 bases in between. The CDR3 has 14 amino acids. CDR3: CASSPPSRTYEQYF. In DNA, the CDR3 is TGTGCCAGCTCACCCCCGAGCAGGACCTACGAGCAGTACTTC. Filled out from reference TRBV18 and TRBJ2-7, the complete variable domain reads NAGVMQNPRHLVRRRGQEARLRCSPMKGHSHVYWYRQLPEEGLKFMVYLQKENIIDESGMPKERFSAEFPKEGPSILRIQQVVRGDSAAYFCASSPPSRTYEQYFGPGTRLTVT.

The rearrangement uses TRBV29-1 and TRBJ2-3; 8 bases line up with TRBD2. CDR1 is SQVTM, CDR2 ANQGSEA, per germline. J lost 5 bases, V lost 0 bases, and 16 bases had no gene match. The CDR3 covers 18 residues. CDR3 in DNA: TGCAGCGTTGAAGAGGCCGCGATACAGCGGGAGTCCCTAGATACGCAGTATTTT. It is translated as CSVEEAAIQRESLDTQYF.

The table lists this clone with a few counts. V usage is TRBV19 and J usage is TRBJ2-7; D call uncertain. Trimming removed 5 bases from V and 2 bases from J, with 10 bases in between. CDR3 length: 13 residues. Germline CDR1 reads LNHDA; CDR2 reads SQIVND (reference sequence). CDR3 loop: CASSSREPYEQYF. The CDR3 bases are TGTGCCAGTAGTTCGCGAGAGCCCTACGAGCAGTACTTC.

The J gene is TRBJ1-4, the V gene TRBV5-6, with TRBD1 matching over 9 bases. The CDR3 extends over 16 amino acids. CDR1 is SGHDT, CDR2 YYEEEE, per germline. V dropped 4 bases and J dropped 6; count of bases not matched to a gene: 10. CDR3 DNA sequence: TGTGCCAGCAGCCCATGGGACCGGGACAGGGATGAAAAACTGTTTTTT. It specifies CASSPWDRDRDEKLFF. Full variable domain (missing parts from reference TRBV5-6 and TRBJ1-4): DAGVTQSPTHLIKTRGQQVTLRCSPKSGHDTVSWYQQALGQGPQFIFQYYEEEERQRGNFPDRFSGHQFPNYSSELNVNALLLGDSALYLCASSPWDRDRDEKLFFGSGTQLSVL.

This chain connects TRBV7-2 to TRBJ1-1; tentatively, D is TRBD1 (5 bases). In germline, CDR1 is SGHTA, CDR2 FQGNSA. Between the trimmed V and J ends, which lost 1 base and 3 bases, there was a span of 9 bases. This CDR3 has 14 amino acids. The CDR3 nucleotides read TGTGCCAGCAGCTTAGGGCAGGGCTACACTGAAGCTTTCTTT. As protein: CASSLGQGYTEAFF.

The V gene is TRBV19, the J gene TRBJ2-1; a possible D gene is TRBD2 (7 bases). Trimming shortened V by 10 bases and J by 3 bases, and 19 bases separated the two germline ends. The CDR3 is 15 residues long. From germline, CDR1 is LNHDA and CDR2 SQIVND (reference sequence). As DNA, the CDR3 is TGTGCCACTTCCAGGGGCCTAGCGGACTACAATGAGCAGTTCTTC. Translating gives CATSRGLADYNEQFF.

CDR3 loop: CASTSVRSTDTQYF. The CDR3 region has the DNA TGTGCCAGCACCTCGGTGCGGAGCACAGATACGCAGTATTTT. V and J are TRBV11-3 and TRBJ2-3, with no clear D. This CDR3 contains 14 residues. The V end was cut by 7 bases, the J end by 0 bases, with 11 bases between. Germline V gives CDR1 SGHNT, CDR2 YENEEA. Combining the CDR3 with reference TRBV11-3 and TRBJ2-3 gives the whole variable domain EAGVVQSPRYKIIEKKQPVAFWCNPISGHNTLYWYLQNLGQGPELLIRYENEEAVDDSQLPKDRFSAERLKGVDSTLKIQPAELGDSAVYLCASTSVRSTDTQYFGPGTRLTVL.

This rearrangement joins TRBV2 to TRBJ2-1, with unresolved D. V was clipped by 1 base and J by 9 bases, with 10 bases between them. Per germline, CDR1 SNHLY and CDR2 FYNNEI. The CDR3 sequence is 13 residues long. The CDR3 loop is CASSEDWSVEQFF. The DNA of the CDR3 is TGTGCCAGCAGTGAAGACTGGTCCGTTGAGCAGTTCTTC.

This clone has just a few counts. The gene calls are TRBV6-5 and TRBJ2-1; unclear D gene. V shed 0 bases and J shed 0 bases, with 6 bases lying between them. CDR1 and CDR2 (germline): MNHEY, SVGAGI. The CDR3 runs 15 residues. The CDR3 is CASSYSSGSYNEQFF. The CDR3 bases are TGTGCCAGCAGTTACTCGTCGGGCTCCTACAATGAGCAGTTCTTC.

The CDR3 DNA reads as TGTGCCAGCAGTGATCAGCGGATTAATGAAAAACTGTTTTTT. Protein product: CASSDQRINEKLFF. The chain links TRBV25-1 to TRBJ1-4; the D is unclear. This CDR3 comprises 14 residues. V lost 3 bases and J lost 4, with 9 bases in between. CDR1 is MGHDK and CDR2 is SYGVNS in the germline V gene. Complete variable domain (other parts from reference TRBV25-1 and TRBJ1-4): EADIYQTPRYLVIGTGKKITLECSQTMGHDKMYWYQQDPGMELHLIHYSYGVNSTEKGDLSSESTVSRIRTEHFPLTLESARPSHTSQYLCASSDQRINEKLFFGSGTQLSVL.

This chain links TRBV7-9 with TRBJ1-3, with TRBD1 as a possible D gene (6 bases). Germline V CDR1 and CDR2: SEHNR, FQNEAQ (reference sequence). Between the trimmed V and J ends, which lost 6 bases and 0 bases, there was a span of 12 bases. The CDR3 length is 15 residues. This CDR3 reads CASRRGGPSGNTIYF. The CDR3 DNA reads TGTGCCAGCAGGAGGGGGGGCCCCTCTGGAAACACCATATATTTT.

DNA of the CDR3: TGTGCCAGCAGCAAAGGGATATCAGGGAACTTTAATGAAAAACTGTTTTTT. Translation gives CASSKGISGNFNEKLFF. The rearrangement links TRBV5-5 to TRBJ1-4; D is perhaps TRBD1 (5 bases). The CDR3 runs to 17 residues. Per the germline V gene, CDR1 is SGHKS and CDR2 is YYEKEE (reference sequence). Trimming cost V 4 bases and J 4 bases, with 20 bases left between them.

The CDR3 spells CASSPNLREQYF. For the CDR3, the DNA is TGCGCCAGCAGCCCGAACCTAAGAGAGCAGTACTTC. The chain combines TRBV5-1 with TRBJ2-7; D gene uncertain. The germline V gene has CDR1 SGHRS and CDR2 YFSETQ. CDR3 size: 12 residues. Between the trimmed V and J ends, which lost 4 bases and 7 bases, there was a span of 12 bases.

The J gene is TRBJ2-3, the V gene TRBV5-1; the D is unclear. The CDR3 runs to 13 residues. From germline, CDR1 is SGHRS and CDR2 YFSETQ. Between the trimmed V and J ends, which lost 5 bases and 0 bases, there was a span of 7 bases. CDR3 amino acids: CASRPQSTDTQYF. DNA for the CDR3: TGCGCCAGCAGACCCCAGAGCACAGATACGCAGTATTTT. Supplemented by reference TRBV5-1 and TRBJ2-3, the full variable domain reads KAGVTQTPRYLIKTRGQQVTLSCSPISGHRSVSWYQQTPGQGLQFLFEYFSETQRNKGNFPGRFSGRQFSNSRSEMNVSTLELGDSALYLCASRPQSTDTQYFGPGTRLTVL.

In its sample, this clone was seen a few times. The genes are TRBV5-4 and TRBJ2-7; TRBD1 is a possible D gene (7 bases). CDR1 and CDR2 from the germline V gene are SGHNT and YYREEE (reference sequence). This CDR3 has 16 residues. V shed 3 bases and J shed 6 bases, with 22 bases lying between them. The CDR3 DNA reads TGTGCCAGCAGCTCAGGGGGGAGTCAAAGAACTCGCGAGCAGTACTTC. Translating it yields CASSSGGSQRTREQYF. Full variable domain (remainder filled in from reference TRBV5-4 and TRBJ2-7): ETGVTQSPTHLIKTRGQQVTLRCSSQSGHNTVSWYQQALGQGPQFIFQYYREEENGRGNFPPRFSGLQFPNYSSELNVNALELDDSALYLCASSSGGSQRTREQYFGPGTRLTVT.